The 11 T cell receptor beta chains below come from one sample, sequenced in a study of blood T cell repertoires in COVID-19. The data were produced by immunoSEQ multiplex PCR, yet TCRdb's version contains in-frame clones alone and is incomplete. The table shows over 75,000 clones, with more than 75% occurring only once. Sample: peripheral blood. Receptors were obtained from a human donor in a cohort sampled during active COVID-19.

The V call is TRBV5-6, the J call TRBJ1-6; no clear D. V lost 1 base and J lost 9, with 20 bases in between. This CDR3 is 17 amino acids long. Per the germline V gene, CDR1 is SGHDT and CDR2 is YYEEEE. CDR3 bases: TGTGCCAGCAGCTTGAGAGGAGCTGGGCGGGGTGTTTCACCCCTCCACTTT. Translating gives CASSLRGAGRGVSPLHF.

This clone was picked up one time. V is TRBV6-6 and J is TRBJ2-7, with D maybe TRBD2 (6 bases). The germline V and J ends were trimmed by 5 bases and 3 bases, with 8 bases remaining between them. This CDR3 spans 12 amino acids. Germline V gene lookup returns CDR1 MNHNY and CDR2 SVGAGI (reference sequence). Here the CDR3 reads CASSRDFYEQYF. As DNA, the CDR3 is TGTGCCAGCAGTCGGGACTTCTACGAGCAGTACTTC.

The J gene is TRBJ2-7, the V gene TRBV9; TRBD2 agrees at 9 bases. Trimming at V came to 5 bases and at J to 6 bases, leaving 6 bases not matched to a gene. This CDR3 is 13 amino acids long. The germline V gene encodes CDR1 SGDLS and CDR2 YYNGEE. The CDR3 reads CASSTGTSSEQYF. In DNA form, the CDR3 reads TGTGCCAGCAGTACCGGGACTAGCAGCGAGCAGTACTTC.

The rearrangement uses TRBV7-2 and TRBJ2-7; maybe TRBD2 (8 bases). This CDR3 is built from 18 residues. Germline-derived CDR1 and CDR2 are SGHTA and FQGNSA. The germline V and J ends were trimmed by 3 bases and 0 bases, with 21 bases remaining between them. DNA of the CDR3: TGTGCCAGCAGCTTCCACGGGGGGGACAGACTGACCTCCTACGAGCAGTACTTC. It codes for CASSFHGGDRLTSYEQYF.

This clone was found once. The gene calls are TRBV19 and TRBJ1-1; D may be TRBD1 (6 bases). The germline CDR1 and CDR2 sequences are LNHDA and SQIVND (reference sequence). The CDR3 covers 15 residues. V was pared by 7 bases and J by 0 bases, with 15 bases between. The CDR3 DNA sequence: TGTGCCAGTAACCGACCTGGACAGATGAACACTGAAGCTTTCTTT. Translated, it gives CASNRPGQMNTEAFF.

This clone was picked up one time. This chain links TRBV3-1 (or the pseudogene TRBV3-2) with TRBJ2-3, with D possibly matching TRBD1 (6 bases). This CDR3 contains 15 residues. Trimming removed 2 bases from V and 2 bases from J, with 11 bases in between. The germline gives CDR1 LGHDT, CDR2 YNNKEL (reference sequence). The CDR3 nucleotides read TGTGCCAGCAGCCAACCAGGGGATTCCACAGATACGCAGTATTTT. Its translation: CASSQPGDSTDTQYF.

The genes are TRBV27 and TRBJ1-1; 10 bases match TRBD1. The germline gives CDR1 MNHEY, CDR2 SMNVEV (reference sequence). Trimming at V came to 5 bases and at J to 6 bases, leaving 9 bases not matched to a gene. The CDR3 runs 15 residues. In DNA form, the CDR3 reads TGTGCCAGCAGTCGATCCGGGACAGGGGCCCCTGAAGCTTTCTTT. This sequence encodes CASSRSGTGAPEAFF.

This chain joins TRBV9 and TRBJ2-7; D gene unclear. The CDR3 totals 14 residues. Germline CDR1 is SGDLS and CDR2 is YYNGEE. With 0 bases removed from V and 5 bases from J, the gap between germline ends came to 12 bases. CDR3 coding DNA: TGTGCCAGCAGCGTAGGTCCGGGTCTGGACGAGCAGTACTTC. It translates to CASSVGPGLDEQYF.

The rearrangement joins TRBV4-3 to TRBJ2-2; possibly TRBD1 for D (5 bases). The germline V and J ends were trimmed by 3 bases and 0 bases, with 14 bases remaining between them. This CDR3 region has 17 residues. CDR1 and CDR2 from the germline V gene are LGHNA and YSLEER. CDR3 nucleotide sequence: TGCGCCAGCAGCCATTCCTTCGGCAGGGCGAACACCGGGGAGCTGTTTTTT. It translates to CASSHSFGRANTGELFF.

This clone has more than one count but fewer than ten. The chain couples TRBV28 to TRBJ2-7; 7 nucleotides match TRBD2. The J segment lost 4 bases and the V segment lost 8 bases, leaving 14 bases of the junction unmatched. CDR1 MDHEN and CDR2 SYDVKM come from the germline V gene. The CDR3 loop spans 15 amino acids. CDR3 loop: CASSFYAGARYEQYF. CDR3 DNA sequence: TGTGCCAGCTCTTTCTATGCGGGAGCCAGATACGAGCAGTACTTC.

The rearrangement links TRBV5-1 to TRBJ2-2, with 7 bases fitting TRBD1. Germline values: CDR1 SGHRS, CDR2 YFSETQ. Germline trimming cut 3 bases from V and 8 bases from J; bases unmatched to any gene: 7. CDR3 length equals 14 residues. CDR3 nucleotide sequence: TGCGCCAGCAGCTCCAGACAGGGCGGAGGGGAGCTGTTTTTT. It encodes CASSSRQGGGELFF.